This entry lists 31 T cell receptor beta chains sequenced from one sample in a study of OX40 agonist ivuxolimab in advanced cancers. The data were produced by immunoSEQ multiplex PCR, yet TCRdb's version contains in-frame clones alone and is incomplete. Of 57,000 or so clones in the sample, roughly 92% are singletons; the top ten hold around a sixth. This sample comprised CD4+ or CD8+ T cells sorted from blood, obtained in a trial of the OX40 agonist ivuxolimab. The receptors here all came from an adult with an advanced solid tumor such as melanoma, head and neck, liver or kidney cancer.

The chain combines TRBV19 with TRBJ2-7; 8 bases match TRBD2. The germline CDR1 and CDR2 sequences are LNHDA and SQIVND (reference sequence). V shed 0 bases, J shed 3 bases, and the junction held 10 bases outside the gene matches. CDR3 size: 17 residues. The CDR3 sequence is CASSIDYSAGDIYEQYF. Here the CDR3 DNA reads TGTGCCAGTAGTATAGATTACTCAGCGGGAGATATCTACGAGCAGTACTTC.

Ten or more counts support this clone. The J gene is TRBJ2-2, the V gene TRBV29-1, with 12 nucleotides matching TRBD2. Looked up from germline, CDR1 is SQVTM and CDR2 is ANQGSEA. V was clipped by 1 base and J by 6 bases; unmatched bases: 0. The length of the CDR3 is 14 residues. CDR3 region: CSVEASGRAGELFF. The CDR3 DNA is TGCAGCGTTGAAGCTAGCGGGAGGGCCGGGGAGCTGTTTTTT.

V gene TRBV28 combines with J gene TRBJ2-2; D uncertain. This CDR3 comprises 14 residues. The V gene's germline CDR1 is MDHEN and CDR2 SYDVKM. V gave up 5 bases and J gave up 6 bases, with 13 bases separating them. CDR3 loop: CASSQENIAGELFF. CDR3 sequence (DNA): TGTGCCAGCAGTCAAGAAAATATAGCCGGGGAGCTGTTTTTT. The variable domain in full, completed from reference TRBV28 and TRBJ2-2, reads DVKVTQSSRYLVKRTGEKVFLECVQDMDHENMFWYRQDPGLGLRLIYFSYDVKMKEKGDIPEGYSVSREKKERFSLILESASTNQTSMYLCASSQENIAGELFFGEGSRLTVL.

The chain links TRBV5-4 to TRBJ2-5; D unclear. The germline V gene encodes CDR1 SGHNT and CDR2 YYREEE (reference sequence). V lost 1 base to trimming and J lost 6 bases, with 16 bases between them. This CDR3 comprises 15 residues. CDR3 bases: TGTGCCAGCAGCTTGCGTGTTGGAGAGATACAGACCCAGTACTTC. It translates to CASSLRVGEIQTQYF.

The chain has TRBV4-3 and TRBJ2-7; D gene ambiguous. Between the trimmed V and J ends, which lost 0 bases and 3 bases, there was a span of 9 bases. The CDR3 has 14 residues. The germline V gene has CDR1 LGHNA and CDR2 YSLEER. The CDR3 DNA is TGCGCCAGCAGCCAAGATGAGTTTGGCTACGAGCAGTACTTC. The encoded protein is CASSQDEFGYEQYF.

This chain connects TRBV19 to TRBJ2-7; no firm D call. The CDR3 is 12 residues long. From germline, CDR1 is LNHDA and CDR2 SQIVND (reference sequence). Trimming took off 5 bases at V and 2 bases at J, with 7 bases between the two ends. CDR3 nucleotides: TGTGCCAGTAGTCCCGGGCCCTACGAGCAGTACTTC. Translation: CASSPGPYEQYF.

The J gene is TRBJ1-4, the V gene TRBV27; 10 bases fit TRBD1. In germline, CDR1 is MNHEY, CDR2 SMNVEV (reference sequence). V shed 2 bases, J shed 1 base, and the junction held 16 bases outside the gene matches. The length of the CDR3 is 21 residues. The CDR3 DNA is TGTGCCAGCAGTTTACGCTACCGACAGGGGGCGCAGGAAGGAACTAATGAAAAACTGTTTTTT. Amino acids: CASSLRYRQGAQEGTNEKLFF. Filled out from reference TRBV27 and TRBJ1-4, the complete variable domain reads EAQVTQNPRYLITVTGKKLTVTCSQNMNHEYMSWYRQDPGLGLRQIYYSMNVEVTDKGDVPEGYKVSRKEKRNFPLILESPSPNQTSLYFCASSLRYRQGAQEGTNEKLFFGSGTQLSVL.

The chain recombines TRBV10-3 with TRBJ2-7; 10 nucleotides agree with TRBD1. Per germline, CDR1 ENHRY and CDR2 SYGVKD. V lost 6 bases to trimming and J lost 3 bases; unmatched junction nucleotides: 2. CDR3 length: 13 residues. The CDR3 sequence is CAIRGTGDYEQYF. The CDR3 DNA follows: TGTGCCATCAGGGGGACAGGGGACTACGAGCAGTACTTC.

The chain is built from TRBV15 and TRBJ2-7; maybe TRBD2 (6 bases). V lost 0 bases to trimming and J lost 2 bases, with 17 bases between them. Germline CDR1 and CDR2: LNHNV and YYDKDF (reference sequence). The length of the CDR3 is 17 residues. This chain's CDR3 is CATSRDWREAYPYEQYF. As DNA, the CDR3 is TGTGCCACCAGCAGAGATTGGAGGGAGGCCTATCCCTACGAGCAGTACTTC.

DNA of the CDR3: TGCGCCAGCAGTCACCGGCAGGGAGGGGGTATTAACAATCAGCCCCAGCATTTT. Translation gives CASSHRQGGGINNQPQHF. The genes are TRBV23-1 and TRBJ1-5; possibly TRBD1 for D (6 bases). TRBV23-1 is designated an ORF whose function remains uncertain. The CDR3 has 18 amino acids. V was shortened by 3 bases and J by 3 bases, with 21 bases between the two germline ends.

The gene calls are TRBV13 and TRBJ1-1; D unclear. Deletions cut 4 bases from V and 0 bases from J, with 9 bases between. CDR1 is PRHDT, CDR2 FYEKMQ, per germline (reference sequence). The CDR3 spans 14 residues. CDR3 residues: CASSSRTVNTEAFF. Here the CDR3 DNA reads TGTGCCAGCAGCTCCAGGACGGTGAACACTGAAGCTTTCTTT.

This clone was recorded once. V is TRBV7-9 and J is TRBJ2-3, with TRBD1 identical over 9 bases. J gave up 5 bases and V 1 base, and 7 bases lay outside the gene matches. CDR1 is SEHNR and CDR2 is FQNEAQ in the germline V gene (reference sequence). This CDR3 is 16 amino acids long. CDR3 DNA sequence: TGTGCCAGCAGCTTAGGGACAGGGGAACACAGAGATACGCAGTATTTT. Residues: CASSLGTGEHRDTQYF.

The genes are TRBV27 and TRBJ2-5, with D tentatively TRBD2 (6 bases). CDR1 and CDR2 (germline): MNHEY, SMNVEV (reference sequence). This CDR3 contains 15 residues. The V gene lost 7 bases and the J gene lost 4 bases, with 19 bases spanning the gap. The CDR3 nucleotides are TGTGCCAGCAAGAATCGCGGGACCCTGGGAGAGACCCAGTACTTC. It is translated as CASKNRGTLGETQYF.

This clone was observed a handful of times. The chain links TRBV28 to TRBJ1-1, with D possibly TRBD1 on 6 matching bases. This CDR3 is 15 amino acids long. V shed 2 bases and J shed 1 base, with 11 bases lying between them. Per germline, CDR1 MDHEN and CDR2 SYDVKM. CDR3 sequence reads: CASSLIYRENTEAFF. CDR3 coding DNA: TGTGCCAGCAGTTTAATATACAGGGAGAACACTGAAGCTTTCTTT.

The V call is TRBV7-8, the J call TRBJ2-7; D gene unclear. The CDR3 has 13 residues. The V end was cut by 1 base, the J end by 5 bases, with 9 bases between. Germline CDR1 reads SGHVS; CDR2 reads FQNEAQ. The CDR3, as DNA: TGTGCCAGCAGCTTAGACATTTCCGACGAGCAGTACTTC. Translating gives CASSLDISDEQYF.

This clone appeared a single time. The chain has TRBV6-5 and TRBJ2-2, with D tentatively TRBD2 (5 bases). This CDR3 is 12 amino acids long. With 4 bases removed from V and 7 bases from J, the gap between germline ends came to 7 bases. Germline V CDR1 and CDR2: MNHEY, SVGAGI. This chain's CDR3 is CASSFRGGELFF. CDR3 DNA sequence: TGTGCCAGCAGTTTTCGGGGCGGGGAGCTGTTTTTT.

The chain carries TRBV28 and TRBJ2-7, with D perhaps TRBD2 (6 bases). The CDR3 covers 13 residues. The germline CDR1 and CDR2 sequences are MDHEN and SYDVKM. Trimming removed 2 bases from V and 4 bases from J, with 9 bases in between. The CDR3 loop is CASSLPGEYEQYF. CDR3 coding DNA: TGTGCCAGCAGTTTACCGGGGGAATACGAGCAGTACTTC.

The chain is built from TRBV7-7 and TRBJ2-3; 7 nucleotides match TRBD2. J lost 1 base, V lost 0 bases, and 13 bases had no gene match. CDR3 length: 19 amino acids. Germline V gene sequence: CDR1 SSHAT, CDR2 FNYEAQ (reference sequence). The CDR3 loop is CASSLAGVGRVIGTDTQYF. The CDR3 DNA sequence: TGTGCCAGCAGCTTAGCAGGGGTAGGGAGGGTGATAGGCACAGATACGCAGTATTTT.

The chain employs TRBV27 and TRBJ2-2; weak D call: TRBD2 (6 bases). Trimming cost V 8 bases and J 3 bases, with 13 bases left between them. This CDR3 has 14 residues. The germline V gene has CDR1 MNHEY and CDR2 SMNVEV (reference sequence). The CDR3 spells CASRTRGDTGELFF. CDR3 bases: TGTGCCAGCCGCACTCGCGGGGACACCGGGGAGCTGTTTTTT.

This sequence joins TRBV7-6 and TRBJ2-3; possible D gene TRBD2, 6 bases. Per the germline V gene, CDR1 is SGHVS and CDR2 is FNYEAQ. The CDR3 length is 15 residues. V lost 5 bases, J lost 2 bases, and 14 bases lay in between. The CDR3 loop is CASSRESSITDTQYF. For the CDR3, the DNA is TGTGCCAGCAGCCGGGAGAGCAGCATCACAGATACGCAGTATTTT. Full variable domain (rest looked up from reference TRBV7-6 and TRBJ2-3): GAGVSQSPRYKVTKRGQDVALRCDPISGHVSLYWYRQALGQGPEFLTYFNYEAQQDKSGLPNDRFSAERPEGSISTLTIQRTEQRDSAMYRCASSRESSITDTQYFGPGTRLTVL.

The V call is TRBV4-2, the J call TRBJ2-7, with D unclear. In germline, CDR1 is LGHNA, CDR2 YNFKEQ. The ends were cut back, 4 bases at V and 2 bases at J, with 12 bases in the middle. The CDR3 spans 14 residues. The CDR3 nucleotides are TGTGCCAGCAGCCTCAATGGGGTTACCTACGAGCAGTACTTC. Translation: CASSLNGVTYEQYF.

The chain uses TRBV29-1 and TRBJ1-3, with D hard to call. Trimming left V 8 bases short and J 1 base short, with 15 bases between. The CDR3 extends over 14 amino acids. In germline, CDR1 is SQVTM, CDR2 ANQGSEA. The CDR3 nucleotides are TGCAGCTGCAAGTCCAGGAGGTCTGGAAACACCATATATTTT. This sequence encodes CSCKSRRSGNTIYF.

This chain connects TRBV7-9 to TRBJ2-3; tentative D call: TRBD1 (5 bases). The V gene's germline CDR1 is SEHNR and CDR2 FQNEAQ (reference sequence). The CDR3 has 15 amino acids. V was pared by 4 bases and J by 0 bases, with 11 bases between. The CDR3, as DNA: TGTGCCAGCAGCTCGACAGAAGCTAGCACAGATACGCAGTATTTT. It codes for CASSSTEASTDTQYF.

This clone was seen once. The chain couples TRBV4-1 to TRBJ2-7, with a tentative D call TRBD2 (5 bases). The germline V gene has CDR1 MGHRA and CDR2 YSYEKL. Trimming removed 0 bases from V and 9 bases from J, with 12 bases in between. This CDR3 comprises 13 residues. CDR3 residues: CASSQDLGRGQYF. The CDR3 DNA sequence: TGCGCCAGCAGCCAAGATTTGGGGAGAGGGCAGTACTTC.

The chain has TRBV28 and TRBJ2-1; D might be TRBD2 (5 bases). With 5 bases removed from V and 6 bases from J, the gap between germline ends came to 23 bases. This CDR3 is 17 amino acids long. CDR1 and CDR2 from the germline V gene are MDHEN and SYDVKM. As DNA, the CDR3 is TGTGCCAGCAGTGCTGCAACCCCTGCGGGCAATCCCAATGAGCAGTTCTTC. Its protein is CASSAATPAGNPNEQFF. The whole variable domain, remainder taken from reference TRBV28 and TRBJ2-1, is DVKVTQSSRYLVKRTGEKVFLECVQDMDHENMFWYRQDPGLGLRLIYFSYDVKMKEKGDIPEGYSVSREKKERFSLILESASTNQTSMYLCASSAATPAGNPNEQFFGPGTRLTVL.

The V call is TRBV4-3, the J call TRBJ2-3; 7 bases agree with TRBD1. Germline lookup yields CDR1 LGHNA and CDR2 YSLEER. After removal of 6 bases from V and 3 bases from J, the junction contained 6 bases not matched to a gene. The CDR3 runs to 14 residues. CDR3 DNA: TGCGCCAGCAGTATTGGCAGGGGGACAGATACGCAGTATTTT. Residues: CASSIGRGTDTQYF.

The J gene is TRBJ2-7, the V gene TRBV9, with D possibly being TRBD1 (6 bases). CDR3 length equals 14 residues. V dropped 0 bases and J dropped 3 bases, with 10 bases sitting between them. Germline CDR1 reads SGDLS; CDR2 reads YYNGEE. The CDR3 nucleotides read TGTGCCAGCAGCGTAGGGGACATAAACTACGAGCAGTACTTC. Its protein is CASSVGDINYEQYF.

CDR3 sequence reads: CASSLLWQGRDNEQFF. DNA of the CDR3: TGTGCCAGCAGCCTGCTTTGGCAGGGGAGGGACAATGAGCAGTTCTTC. The chain has TRBV7-2 and TRBJ2-1, with D possibly matching TRBD2 (7 bases). The CDR3 runs 16 residues. Trimming took off 5 bases at V and 5 bases at J, with 19 bases between the two ends. Germline V lookup: CDR1 SGHTA, CDR2 FQGNSA.

The V and J genes are TRBV13 and TRBJ1-4, with D unresolved. The V gene lost 2 bases and the J gene lost 7 bases, with 8 bases spanning the gap. Germline V gene lookup returns CDR1 PRHDT and CDR2 FYEKMQ (reference sequence). This CDR3 is built from 13 residues. CDR3 protein: CASSLSGSEKLFF. CDR3 coding DNA: TGTGCCAGCAGCTTATCGGGGAGTGAAAAACTGTTTTTT.

J is TRBJ1-1 and V is TRBV6-5, with D perhaps TRBD1 (6 bases). Per the germline V gene, CDR1 is MNHEY and CDR2 is SVGAGI. This CDR3 is built from 14 residues. Deletions cut 2 bases from V and 4 bases from J, with 11 bases between. In nucleotides, the CDR3 is TGTGCCAGCAGTTACAGCGGGGGCATCACTGAAGCTTTCTTT. This encodes CASSYSGGITEAFF.

The chain carries TRBV27 and TRBJ2-2, with D possibly being TRBD1 or TRBD2 (5 bases each). Per germline, CDR1 MNHEY and CDR2 SMNVEV (reference sequence). V shed 4 bases and J shed 7 bases, with 19 bases lying between them. This CDR3 contains 16 residues. This CDR3 is CASSSPVTGPGGELFF. The DNA for the CDR3 is TGTGCCAGCAGTTCCCCCGTGACGGGGCCCGGCGGGGAGCTGTTTTTT.